This TCR beta chain was profiled in a study of T cells in Graves' hyperthyroidism and ophthalmopathy. Germline assignment: CDR1 LNHDA and CDR2 SQIVND (reference sequence). The CDR3 has 16 residues. V lost 3 bases and J lost 0, with 9 bases in between. With a duration under 2 months, the hyperthyroidism was newly diagnosed in patients aged 18 to 65. The diagnostic basis comprised clinical symptoms, serum thyroxine and TRAb, thyroid ultrasound and orbital computed tomography. About 9.4 ml fresh peripheral blood yielded the PBMCs. Amplification targeted TCR beta CDR3 regions from RNA transcripts. A set of HTBI primers served as the primers for a first-round RT-PCR of the TCR CDR3. TCRdb reanalysed the multiplex PCR reads using MiXCR and keeps one entry per CDR3 protein. The sample has 600,000 to 900,000 distinct CDR3 sequences, over 15% seen once.

The sequence derives from a man aged 18 to 35 with Graves' hyperthyroidism. The sample taken for sequencing was blood. V is TRBV19 and J is TRBJ2-6, with a possible D match to TRBD1 (6 bases). CDR3 nucleotide sequence: TGTGCCAGTAGTATTAACAGGGCCTCTGGGGCCAACGTCCTGACTTTC. The encoded protein is CASSINRASGANVLTF.